The 29 T cell receptor beta chains given below trace back to one sample, sequenced in a study of identical twins (dated by TCRdb to about 2016). The library relied on 5' RACE. TCRdb records Illumina HiSeq 2000 as the sequencer. The raw public data were reprocessed by TCRdb itself: fastp quality trimming at Q25, MiXCR clonotype calling, in-frame beta chains only. Merged by CDR3 protein, the rows form single entries marked with the most common genes and DNA. This sample holds 400,000 to 500,000 distinct CDR3 sequences; approximately 17% were observed only once. The ten biggest clones cover 9% to 15% of the sample. The sequencing sample was made of naive T cells sorted from blood. The cell subset or site tag for this specimen amounts to: cells isolated with a human naive T-cell isolation kit. These receptors originate from a man aged 45 to 65 in good health.

This clonotype occurred a few times. The J gene is TRBJ2-1, the V gene TRBV7-3, with D maybe TRBD1 (6 bases). V was clipped by 1 base and J by 1 base, with 11 bases between them. This CDR3 is 16 amino acids long. CDR1 is SGHTA, CDR2 FQGTGA, per germline. CDR3 sequence: CASSLKGTSSYNEQFF. In nucleotides, the CDR3 is TGTGCCAGCAGCTTAAAGGGGACATCATCCTACAATGAGCAGTTCTTC.

This rearrangement joins TRBV20-1 to TRBJ2-1; tentative D call: TRBD2 (6 bases). The V gene's germline CDR1 is DFQATT and CDR2 SNEGSKA (reference sequence). V lost 5 bases and J 12 bases, leaving 17 bases between the germline ends. The CDR3 covers 12 residues. CDR3 DNA sequence: TGCAGTGCTCGACTAGATAGCGACGGGCAGTTCTTC. Translation gives CSARLDSDGQFF.

This clonotype came up a few times. The V call is TRBV27, the J call TRBJ1-2; D is undetermined. Trimming removed 0 bases from V and 4 bases from J, with 6 bases in between. This CDR3 contains 13 residues. Germline V gene data show CDR1 as MNHEY and CDR2 as SMNVEV (reference sequence). The chain's CDR3 is CASSLSTSYGYTF. CDR3 DNA sequence: TGTGCCAGCAGTTTATCTACAAGCTATGGCTACACCTTC.

The chain combines TRBV12-3 or TRBV12-4 with TRBJ2-3; possibly TRBD1 or TRBD2 for D (5 bases each). The CDR3 covers 13 residues. V lost 5 bases, J lost 7 bases, and 13 bases lay in between. In DNA form, the CDR3 reads TGTGCCAGCAGTCTACTCGGGGCGCATACGCAGTATTTT. It specifies CASSLLGAHTQYF.

The V call is TRBV5-6, the J call TRBJ2-1, with 8 bases identical to TRBD1. The junction had 14 bases not matched to a gene; V was cut back by 5 bases and J by 10 bases. The germline V gene encodes CDR1 SGHDT and CDR2 YYEEEE. The CDR3 has 15 residues. The CDR3 loop reads CASSTRGQGLREQFF. The CDR3 coding sequence is TGTGCCAGCAGTACGAGAGGACAGGGCCTCAGGGAGCAGTTCTTC.

This clonotype has ten or more counts. The J gene is TRBJ2-7, the V gene TRBV29-1; unclear D gene. Germline CDR1 and CDR2: SQVTM and ANQGSEA. The CDR3 is 13 residues long. The V end was cut by 4 bases, the J end by 1 base, with 11 bases between. This chain's CDR3 is CSVARTVSYEQYF. In DNA, the CDR3 is TGCAGCGTTGCCCGAACTGTTTCCTACGAGCAGTACTTC.

A few counts support this clonotype. This chain joins TRBV7-8 and TRBJ2-5; D possibly corresponds to TRBD1 (6 bases). V lost 1 base and J 7 bases, leaving 16 bases between the germline ends. The CDR3 totals 15 residues. Per germline, CDR1 SGHVS and CDR2 FQNEAQ. The CDR3 DNA follows: TGTGCCAGCAGCTTAGGGACACAGGGTAGGGTGACCCAGTACTTC. Its protein is CASSLGTQGRVTQYF.

V gene TRBV5-4 combines with J gene TRBJ2-3; 7 nucleotides align to TRBD2. The CDR3 totals 16 residues. Germline V CDR1 and CDR2: SGHNT, YYREEE (reference sequence). V trimming: 4 bases; J trimming: 1 base; junction bases outside the gene matches: 9. DNA for the CDR3: TGTGCCAGCAGCCCGGGACTACAACAAGGCACAGATACGCAGTATTTT. This codes for CASSPGLQQGTDTQYF.

The V call is TRBV11-2, the J call TRBJ2-5; a possible D gene is TRBD1 (6 bases). V was pared by 0 bases and J by 3 bases, with 11 bases between. Germline-derived CDR1 and CDR2 are SGHAT and FQNNGV. This CDR3 has 15 residues. This CDR3 reads CASSLEGAPEETQYF. CDR3 nucleotides: TGTGCCAGCAGCTTAGAGGGGGCCCCCGAAGAGACCCAGTACTTC. Drawing the rest from reference TRBV11-2 and TRBJ2-5, the complete variable domain is EAGVAQSPRYKIIEKRQSVAFWCNPISGHATLYWYQQILGQGPKLLIQFQNNGVVDDSQLPKDRFSAERLKGVDSTLKIQPAKLEDSAVYLCASSLEGAPEETQYFGPGTRLLVL.

The CDR3 protein is CASSKGTSPHEQFF. The CDR3 bases are TGTGCCAGCAGCAAAGGAACTAGCCCCCATGAGCAGTTCTTC. V gene TRBV11-2 combines with J gene TRBJ2-1, with a tentative D call TRBD2 (6 bases). V was cut by 5 bases and J by 8 bases, with 16 bases left in between. The CDR3 contains 14 residues. The germline V gene has CDR1 SGHAT and CDR2 FQNNGV.

The J gene is TRBJ2-3, the V gene TRBV5-1; TRBD2 matches 9 bases. CDR3 length: 15 amino acids. From germline, CDR1 is SGHRS and CDR2 YFSETQ. Germline trimming cut 3 bases from V and 2 bases from J; bases unmatched to any gene: 4. The CDR3, as DNA: TGCGCCAGCAGCTCTAGCGGGGCTCCCACAGATACGCAGTATTTT. Protein product: CASSSSGAPTDTQYF.

This clonotype was observed a few times. The rearrangement links TRBV20-1 to TRBJ1-1; perhaps TRBD1 as D (6 bases). This CDR3 is 13 amino acids long. Germline CDR1 reads DFQATT; CDR2 reads SNEGSKA (reference sequence). Trimming left V 2 bases short and J 1 base short, with 8 bases between. The CDR3 sequence: CSARKTGNTEAFF. The CDR3 DNA reads as TGCAGTGCTAGAAAGACAGGGAACACTGAAGCTTTCTTT.

In this sample, this clonotype turned up many times. The chain carries TRBV28 and TRBJ2-7; a weak D match, TRBD1 (6 bases). CDR1 and CDR2 (germline): MDHEN, SYDVKM. V lost 3 bases to trimming and J lost 7 bases, with 16 bases between them. This CDR3 comprises 14 residues. CDR3 nucleotide sequence: TGTGCCAGCAGTTTTAACAGGGTAGCGAGTGAGCAGTACTTC. It translates to CASSFNRVASEQYF.

The sample holds many counts of this clonotype. This chain connects TRBV20-1 to TRBJ2-1, with D maybe TRBD2 (6 bases). Germline V gene lookup returns CDR1 DFQATT and CDR2 SNEGSKA (reference sequence). V lost 0 bases and J 2 bases, leaving 14 bases between the germline ends. This CDR3 comprises 16 residues. CDR3 bases: TGCAGTGCTAGAGATCAGGGTAGCGGAGCCTACAATGAGCAGTTCTTC. Its protein product is CSARDQGSGAYNEQFF.

This clonotype has only a few counts. The chain is built from TRBV2 and TRBJ2-6; possibly TRBD1 for D (5 bases). CDR1 SNHLY and CDR2 FYNNEI come from the germline V gene. With 4 bases removed from V and 2 bases from J, the gap between germline ends came to 9 bases. This CDR3 is 15 amino acids long. CDR3 sequence (DNA): TGTGCCAGCAGTGGAGTAGGGGCTGGGGCCAACGTCCTGACTTTC. Protein sequence: CASSGVGAGANVLTF.

This clonotype was counted a few times. The chain has TRBV7-8 and TRBJ2-7; the D is unclear. The V gene's germline CDR1 is SGHVS and CDR2 FQNEAQ. V was shortened by 0 bases and J by 3 bases, with 15 bases between the two germline ends. The CDR3 sequence is 16 residues long. The CDR3 region has the DNA TGTGCCAGCAGCTTAGCCATTGTATCGAGTAACTACGAGCAGTACTTC. Its protein is CASSLAIVSSNYEQYF.

This clonotype was observed at least ten times. In DNA, the CDR3 is TGCAGCGTGTGGGGGTTGCCCCAGTACTTC. Its protein product is CSVWGLPQYF. The chain couples TRBV29-1 to TRBJ2-5; D tentatively reads TRBD1 or TRBD2 (5 bases each). This CDR3 has 10 residues. Germline CDR1 is SQVTM and CDR2 is ANQGSEA. Trimming removed 6 bases at V and 9 bases at J, with 11 bases between.

Comments on this clonotype: This may stem from a read error, because a much larger clone lies one nucleotide away. The CDR3 does not close with the conserved phenylalanine or tryptophan, likely indicating a read error. This chain uses TRBV20-1 with TRBJ1-1; weak D call: TRBD1 (6 bases). With 7 bases removed from V and 5 bases from J, the gap between germline ends came to 14 bases. The CDR3 totals 12 residues. CDR1 is DFQATT and CDR2 is SNEGSKA in the germline V gene (reference sequence). Here the CDR3 DNA reads TGCAGTGAATCCCGCAGGGGAACTGAAGCTTTCTAT. It codes for CSESRRGTEAFY.

Many counts were recorded for this clonotype. The chain carries TRBV5-1 and TRBJ2-5; the D gene is possibly TRBD1 (5 bases). CDR1 and CDR2 from the germline V gene are SGHRS and YFSETQ. This CDR3 is built from 14 residues. The ends were cut back, 6 bases at V and 5 bases at J, with 17 bases in the middle. The CDR3 nucleotides read TGCGCCAGCACGAAGGGGCAGTCAGGGGAGACCCAGTACTTC. Residues: CASTKGQSGETQYF. Filled out from reference TRBV5-1 and TRBJ2-5, the complete variable domain reads KAGVTQTPRYLIKTRGQQVTLSCSPISGHRSVSWYQQTPGQGLQFLFEYFSETQRNKGNFPGRFSGRQFSNSRSEMNVSTLELGDSALYLCASTKGQSGETQYFGPGTRLLVL.

This clonotype has just one count. The rearrangement joins TRBV6-1 to TRBJ2-1; D perhaps matches TRBD2 (7 bases). The CDR3 sequence is 15 residues long. The V and J ends lost 8 bases and 2 bases respectively, with 16 bases between them. CDR1 and CDR2 (germline): MNHNS, SASEGT. In DNA, the CDR3 is TGTGCCAGCCTCCCTGGGGGGGGCACCTACAATGAGCAGTTCTTC. The encoded protein is CASLPGGGTYNEQFF.

This clonotype was detected a few times. This chain joins TRBV28 and TRBJ2-7; tentative D call: TRBD1 (7 bases). Germline CDR1 reads MDHEN; CDR2 reads SYDVKM. The CDR3 spans 15 residues. Trimming pared 6 bases from V and 1 base from J, leaving 16 bases between. The CDR3 coding sequence is TGTGCCAGCAGCCGACTAGGGGGCTCATCCTACGAGCAGTACTTC. Translating gives CASSRLGGSSYEQYF.

This clonotype was counted ten times or more. This rearrangement joins TRBV11-2 to TRBJ1-3; 7 bases line up with TRBD1. The CDR3 runs 18 residues. J was trimmed by 0 bases and V by 5 bases; bases with no gene match: 13. The V gene's germline CDR1 is SGHAT and CDR2 FQNNGV. The CDR3 region is CASSRAASRGDSGNTIYF. CDR3 nucleotide sequence: TGTGCCAGCAGCCGGGCGGCCTCCAGGGGGGACTCTGGAAACACCATATATTTT.

Only a few counts were recorded for this clonotype. This rearrangement joins TRBV6-1 to TRBJ1-1, with D tentatively TRBD1 (5 bases). CDR1 MNHNS and CDR2 SASEGT come from the germline V gene. CDR3 size: 13 residues. The V end was cut by 2 bases, the J end by 5 bases, with 9 bases between. CDR3 in DNA: TGTGCCAGCAGTGAAATGGAGGGGACTGAAGCTTTCTTT. This encodes CASSEMEGTEAFF.

About this clonotype: A much larger clone lies a single base off, so this may be a read error. The rearrangement joins TRBV6-5 to TRBJ2-7, with D unresolved. With 2 bases removed from V and 4 bases from J, the gap between germline ends came to 15 bases. CDR1 MNHEY and CDR2 SVGAGI come from the germline V gene. CDR3 length equals 15 residues. The chain's CDR3 is CASSYGPRERYEQYF. CDR3 nucleotides: TGTGCCAGCAGTTACGGCCCAAGGGAAAGGTACGAGCAGTACTTC.

In its sample, this clonotype was seen many times. This chain connects TRBV4-2 to TRBJ2-4; 8 bases agree with TRBD2. Germline V gives CDR1 LGHNA, CDR2 YNFKEQ. The CDR3 loop spans 17 amino acids. V was clipped by 1 base and J by 1 base; unmatched bases: 6. CDR3 protein: CASSQVFREGAKNIQYF. For the CDR3, the DNA is TGTGCCAGCAGCCAAGTATTTCGGGAGGGGGCCAAAAACATTCAGTACTTC.

The V and J genes are TRBV9 and TRBJ2-7; D is ambiguous. V was shortened by 4 bases and J by 0 bases, with 11 bases between the two germline ends. Germline loops: CDR1 SGDLS, CDR2 YYNGEE. The CDR3 consists of 14 residues. The CDR3 sequence is CASSPGPNSYEQYF. The CDR3 DNA is TGTGCCAGCAGCCCCGGCCCGAACTCCTACGAGCAGTACTTC.

J is TRBJ2-5 and V is TRBV14; either TRBD1 or TRBD2 may supply D (5 bases each). This CDR3 spans 15 amino acids. The germline V gene encodes CDR1 SGHDN and CDR2 FVKESK. V was clipped by 4 bases and J by 7 bases, with 19 bases between them. CDR3 bases: TGTGCCAGCAGCCTAACCGGGGCTCGGCAGGGGACCCAGTACTTC. Translation: CASSLTGARQGTQYF.

The chain links TRBV20-1 to TRBJ1-5, with 8 bases aligning to TRBD1. Germline V gene data show CDR1 as DFQATT and CDR2 as SNEGSKA (reference sequence). The CDR3 contains 15 residues. V lost 5 bases, J lost 15 bases, and 21 bases stayed unmatched. The CDR3 protein is CSAGGEQGGYTSGHF. The DNA for the CDR3 is TGCAGTGCTGGGGGTGAACAGGGGGGATATACCAGCGGGCATTTT.

There are many counts of this clonotype. This chain joins TRBV11-3 and TRBJ2-3; D gene uncertain. The germline V and J ends were trimmed by 5 bases and 6 bases, with 9 bases remaining between them. CDR3 size: 12 residues. CDR1 is SGHNT and CDR2 is YENEEA in the germline V gene. DNA of the CDR3: TGTGCCAGCAGCAAGAATAGGGATACGCAGTATTTT. It translates to CASSKNRDTQYF.